Listed below are T cell receptor beta chains from one sample, sequenced in a study of T cell changes during pregnancy in multiple sclerosis. Sequenced by immunoSEQ multiplex PCR; TCRdb stores in-frame clones only, minus some. The sample contains tens of thousands of clones, roughly 92% of which appear only once. The source was peripheral blood, collected in the first trimester of pregnancy. All receptors derive from a female donor with multiple sclerosis, enrolled in a pregnancy study. The CDR3 runs from the conserved cysteine through the conserved F or W. A D gene is named only where the DNA matches it firmly. Size is omitted from some rows. Given values are once, few, many or a class for expanded clones.

J | D | size | V | DNA | CDR3
TRBJ1-1 | - | - | TRBV6-5 | TGTGCCAGCAGCCGGCCGGCGGGGAACACTGAAGCTTTCTTT | CASSRPAGNTEAFF
TRBJ1-5 | TRBD1 | - | TRBV2 | TGTGCCAGCAGTGAAGGACAGGGAGGACAGCCCCAGCATTTT | CASSEGQGGQPQHF
TRBJ1-2 | TRBD1 | - | TRBV5-4 | TGTGCCAGCAGCTACGGACAGGGGCTCTATGGCTACACCTTC | CASSYGQGLYGYTF
TRBJ1-2 | TRBD1 | few | TRBV4-2 | TGTGCCAGCAGCCAAGGACAGGGGGAAAGGTATGGCTACACCTTC | CASSQGQGERYGYTF
TRBJ1-3 | TRBD1 | - | TRBV7-8 | TGTGCCAGCAGCGTGGACAGGGATGGAAACACCATATATTTT | CASSVDRDGNTIYF
TRBJ2-7 | TRBD2 | - | TRBV4-3 | TGCGCCAGCAGCCAACAATCCTCGACTAGCGGGGTGGACGAGCAGTACTTC | CASSQQSSTSGVDEQYF
TRBJ1-5 | - | few | TRBV6-6 | TGTGCCAGCAGGGGAAGCGGGAAAAATCAGCCCCAGCATTTT | CASRGSGKNQPQHF
TRBJ1-2 | TRBD1 | - | TRBV10-3 | TGTGCCATCAGTGAGATGACAGGGGGGGTCTATGGCTACACCTTC | CAISEMTGGVYGYTF
TRBJ2-5 | - | - | TRBV6-5 | TGTGCCAGCAGTTACTCTGGGCAGGGAGGAGAGACCCAGTACTTC | CASSYSGQGGETQYF
TRBJ1-2 | - | - | TRBV4-3 | TGCGCCAGCAGCCAAGCCCGAGCGAAGACTAACTATGGCTACACCTTC | CASSQARAKTNYGYTF
TRBJ2-4 | TRBD1 | - | TRBV7-9 | TGTGCCAGCAGCTTGGGGACAGTCGCCAAAAACATTCAGTACTTC | CASSLGTVAKNIQYF
TRBJ1-5 | - | - | TRBV13 | TGTGCCAGCAGCGCGGCGGGGCAGCCCCAGCATTTT | CASSAAGQPQHF
TRBJ2-2 | - | - | TRBV7-2 | TGTGCCAGCAGCTCGGGTGGTTCAGCCGGGGAGCTGTTTTTT | CASSSGGSAGELFF
TRBJ1-5 | TRBD1 | - | TRBV19 | TGTGCCAGTAGTAGCCTTCGGGACAGGAGCAATCAGCCCCAGCATTTT | CASSSLRDRSNQPQHF
TRBJ2-7 | TRBD2 | - | TRBV7-2 | TGTGCCAGCAGCTTAACGGGGGGGAACTACGAGCAGTACTTC | CASSLTGGNYEQYF
TRBJ2-7 | - | - | TRBV25-1 | TGTGCCAGCAGTCGGGTGTCCTCCTACGAGCAGTACTTC | CASSRVSSYEQYF
TRBJ2-5 | TRBD2 | - | TRBV29-1 | TGCAGCGTTTTTCTAGCGGGGGTTAGGGAGACCCAGTACTTC | CSVFLAGVRETQYF
TRBJ1-1 | - | - | TRBV5-6 | TGTGCCAGCACGGCTTCAGGGTCTGAAGCTTTCTTT | CASTASGSEAFF
TRBJ2-3 | TRBD2 | - | TRBV7-2 | TGTGCCAGCAGCTCTTCTCCGGGAGGCGGCACAGATACGCAGTATTTT | CASSSSPGGGTDTQYF
TRBJ2-6 | TRBD1 | - | TRBV9 | TGTGCCAGCAGCGTCCGGGACAGGGTATCTGCCGGGGCCAACGTCCTGACTTTC | CASSVRDRVSAGANVLTF
TRBJ2-5 | - | - | TRBV29-1 | TGCAGCGTGGAGGGACAGCAAGGGGAGACCCAGTACTTC | CSVEGQQGETQYF
TRBJ2-7 | - | - | TRBV5-6 | TGTGCCAGCAGCTTGTACGGGGGAACCTACGAGCAGTACTTC | CASSLYGGTYEQYF
TRBJ1-2 | - | - | TRBV6-1 | TGTGCCAGCAGTACCGGACAGAACTATGGCTACACCTTC | CASSTGQNYGYTF
TRBJ2-1 | - | - | TRBV2 | TGTGCCAGCAGCTACGACAGGAACAATGAGCAGTTCTTC | CASSYDRNNEQFF
TRBJ1-3 | - | - | TRBV7-2 | TGTGCCAGCAGGCGGGGGGCGACTGGAAACACCATATATTTT | CASRRGATGNTIYF
TRBJ1-1 | TRBD1 | - | TRBV4-2 | TGTGCCAGCAGCCATACTCCCACAGGGGCCAGGGCGGAAGCTTTCTTT | CASSHTPTGARAEAFF
TRBJ2-2 | TRBD2 | - | TRBV10-3 | TGTGCCATCAGTAGGGGACTAGCGGACACCGGGGAGCTGTTTTTT | CAISRGLADTGELFF
TRBJ2-7 | - | - | TRBV2 | TGTGCCAGCCAGCAAGGCGGCTCCTACGAGCAGTACTTC | CASQQGGSYEQYF
TRBJ2-2 | - | - | TRBV30 | TGTGCCTGGAGTGGGGGTGACAGGGACTCCGGGGAGCTGTTTTTT | CAWSGGDRDSGELFF
TRBJ2-5 | - | - | TRBV12-5 | TGTGCTAGTGCCGGGGCGGGGGCAGAAGAGACCCAGTACTTC | CASAGAGAEETQYF
TRBJ2-7 | TRBD1 | - | TRBV6-5 | TGTGCCAGCAGTTCACCGGGACAGGGGACCTACGAGCAGTACTTC | CASSSPGQGTYEQYF
TRBJ2-3 | TRBD2 | - | TRBV4-1 | TGCGCCAGCAGCAATAGCGGGGGGGCCCTAGATACGCAGTATTTT | CASSNSGGALDTQYF
TRBJ1-5 | - | - | TRBV4-3 | TGCGCCAGCAGCCAAGGACGAGGGGGGAGGGCTCAGCCCCAGCATTTT | CASSQGRGGRAQPQHF
TRBJ2-7 | - | - | TRBV13 | TGTGCCAGCAGCTCAGCGACCCCCCATCCCTACGAGCAGTACTTC | CASSSATPHPYEQYF
TRBJ1-1 | TRBD1 | - | TRBV13 | TGTGCCAGCAGTGGACAGGCCCCCACTGAAGCTTTCTTT | CASSGQAPTEAFF
TRBJ1-4 | - | - | TRBV19 | TGTGCCAGTAGGCAGGGGTTTGCAACTAATGAAAAACTGTTTTTT | CASRQGFATNEKLFF
TRBJ1-5 | TRBD1 | - | TRBV30 | TGTGCCTGGAGTGGGTGGACAGGGCAGCCCCAGCATTTT | CAWSGWTGQPQHF
TRBJ1-6 | TRBD1 | - | TRBV2 | TGTGCCAGCAGTTGGACAGGGGAGGGCTCCTATAATTCACCCCTCCACTTT | CASSWTGEGSYNSPLHF
TRBJ1-2 | - | - | TRBV10-3 | TGTGCCATCAGTGATTGGGGGGGGGCTAACTATGGCTACACCTTC | CAISDWGGANYGYTF
TRBJ1-1 | - | - | TRBV4-3 | TGCGCCAGCAGCCAAGATGCCCGGGTGGCTGAAGCTTTCTTT | CASSQDARVAEAFF
TRBJ1-1 | - | - | TRBV14 | TGTGCCAGCAGCTATGCCGAGGGAGTCTTTGAAGCTTTCTTT | CASSYAEGVFEAFF
TRBJ1-2 | - | - | TRBV4-3 | TGCGCCAGCAGCCAACAACACCGGGATTACTATGGCTACACCTTC | CASSQQHRDYYGYTF
TRBJ1-2 | TRBD1 | - | TRBV27 | TGTGCCAGCAGTTTAGGGACAGGGGTTGGCTACACCTTC | CASSLGTGVGYTF
TRBJ1-1 | - | few | TRBV6-5 | TGTGCCAGCAGTTATTCGGGTATGAACACTGAAGCTTTCTTT | CASSYSGMNTEAFF
TRBJ1-5 | - | - | TRBV14 | TGTGCCAGCAGCCAATCTTCCAGGGACTACAATCAGCCCCAGCATTTT | CASSQSSRDYNQPQHF